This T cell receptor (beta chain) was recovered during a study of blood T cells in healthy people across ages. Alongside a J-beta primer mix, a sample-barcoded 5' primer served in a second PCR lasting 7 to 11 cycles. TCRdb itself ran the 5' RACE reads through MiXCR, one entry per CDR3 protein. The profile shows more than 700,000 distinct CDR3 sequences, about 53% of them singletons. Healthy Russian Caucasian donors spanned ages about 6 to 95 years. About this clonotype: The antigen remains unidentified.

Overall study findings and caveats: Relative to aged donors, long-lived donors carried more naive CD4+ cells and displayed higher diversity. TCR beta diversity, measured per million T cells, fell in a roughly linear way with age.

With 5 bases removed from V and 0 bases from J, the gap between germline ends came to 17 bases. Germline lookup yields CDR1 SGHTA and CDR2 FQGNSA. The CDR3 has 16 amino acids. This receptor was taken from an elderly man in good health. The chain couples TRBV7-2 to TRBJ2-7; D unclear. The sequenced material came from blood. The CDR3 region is CASSPQPPGSSYEQYF. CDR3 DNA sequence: TGTGCCAGCAGCCCCCAGCCCCCCGGAAGCTCCTACGAGCAGTACTTC.